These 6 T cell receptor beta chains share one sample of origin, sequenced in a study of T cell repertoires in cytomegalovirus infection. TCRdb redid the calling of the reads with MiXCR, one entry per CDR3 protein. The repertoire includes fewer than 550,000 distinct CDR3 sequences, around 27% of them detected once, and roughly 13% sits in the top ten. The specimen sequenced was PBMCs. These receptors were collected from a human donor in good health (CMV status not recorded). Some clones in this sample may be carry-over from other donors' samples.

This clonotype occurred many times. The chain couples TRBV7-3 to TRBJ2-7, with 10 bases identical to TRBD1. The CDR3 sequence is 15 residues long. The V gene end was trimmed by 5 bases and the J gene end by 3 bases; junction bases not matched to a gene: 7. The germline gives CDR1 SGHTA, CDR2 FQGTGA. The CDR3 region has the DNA TGTGCCAGCAGCAAAACCGGGACAGGGGACTACGAGCAGTACTTC. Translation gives CASSKTGTGDYEQYF.

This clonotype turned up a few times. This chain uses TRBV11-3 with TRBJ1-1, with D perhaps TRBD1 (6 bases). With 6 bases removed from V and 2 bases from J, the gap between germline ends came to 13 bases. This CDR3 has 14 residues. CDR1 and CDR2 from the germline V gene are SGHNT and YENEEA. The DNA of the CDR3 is TGTGCCAGCAGGAACCGGACAGTCAACACTGAAGCTTTCTTT. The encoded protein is CASRNRTVNTEAFF.

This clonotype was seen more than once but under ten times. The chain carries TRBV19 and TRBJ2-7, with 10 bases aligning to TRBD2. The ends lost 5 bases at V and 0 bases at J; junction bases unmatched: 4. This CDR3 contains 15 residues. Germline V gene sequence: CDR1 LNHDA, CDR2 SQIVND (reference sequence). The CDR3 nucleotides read TGTGCCAGTAGTCCGACTAGCGGGCTCTCCTACGAGCAGTACTTC. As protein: CASSPTSGLSYEQYF.

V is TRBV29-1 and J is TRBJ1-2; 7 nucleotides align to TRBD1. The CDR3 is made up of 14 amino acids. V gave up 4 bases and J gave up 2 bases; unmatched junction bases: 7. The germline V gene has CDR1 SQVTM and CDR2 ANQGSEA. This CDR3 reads CSVGPDRANYGYTF. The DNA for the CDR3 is TGCAGCGTTGGACCAGACAGGGCCAACTATGGCTACACCTTC.

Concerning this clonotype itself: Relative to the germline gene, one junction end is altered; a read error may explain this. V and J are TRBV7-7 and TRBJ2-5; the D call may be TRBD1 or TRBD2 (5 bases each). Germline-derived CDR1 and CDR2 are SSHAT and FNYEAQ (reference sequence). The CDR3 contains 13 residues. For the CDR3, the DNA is TGTGCTAGCAGCGAGAGGGGTACGGAGACCCAGTACTTC. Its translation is CASSERGTETQYF.

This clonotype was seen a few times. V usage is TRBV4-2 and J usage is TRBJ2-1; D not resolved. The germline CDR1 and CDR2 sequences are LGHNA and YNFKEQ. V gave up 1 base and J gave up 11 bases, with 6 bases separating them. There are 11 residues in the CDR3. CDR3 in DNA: TGTGCCAGCAGCCAAGTAAGTCAGCAGTTCTTC. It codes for CASSQVSQQFF.